The 13 T cell receptor beta chains below come from one sample, sequenced in a study of spatial heterogeneity in lung cancer. Time point indicated: sample taken at primary tumor resection. Sequencing of whole RNA from tumor, nontumor lung or frozen PBMC involved no sorting. TCRdb re-analysed the 5' RACE reads in MiXCR, keeping a single row per CDR3 protein. The table includes more than 30,000 distinct CDR3 sequences, 5.2% detected once. The input for sequencing was PBMCs, taken at surgery. These receptors were obtained from a female donor with early-stage non-small cell lung cancer.

This clonotype was seen ten or more times. This chain uses TRBV7-9 with TRBJ2-5; no reliable D call. The CDR3 consists of 15 residues. Trimming cost V 2 bases and J 4 bases, with 14 bases left between them. CDR1 SEHNR and CDR2 FQNEAQ come from the germline V gene (reference sequence). CDR3 in DNA: TGTGCCAGCAGCTTACTGGTCGGTCCGGGAGAGACCCAGTACTTC. Translation: CASSLLVGPGETQYF.

This clonotype came up many times. This rearrangement joins TRBV7-3 to TRBJ2-3; TRBD2 agrees at 9 bases. The V and J ends lost 2 bases and 5 bases, in that order; junction bases with no gene match: 8. Germline loops: CDR1 SGHTA, CDR2 FQGTGA. The CDR3 runs to 16 residues. The CDR3 region has the DNA TGTGCCAGCAGCTTAGGTAGCGGGGGACCGGGAGATACGCAGTATTTT. Its protein product is CASSLGSGGPGDTQYF.

This clonotype was counted between two and nine times. The V gene is TRBV27, the J gene TRBJ1-2; D unresolved. The CDR3 has 16 residues. From germline, CDR1 is MNHEY and CDR2 SMNVEV (reference sequence). V dropped 5 bases and J dropped 2 bases, with 18 bases sitting between them. This CDR3 is CASSQLGGRVNYGYTF. DNA for the CDR3: TGTGCCAGCAGTCAACTGGGAGGCAGAGTAAACTATGGCTACACCTTC.

This clonotype came up many times. The CDR3 DNA sequence: TGCGCCAGCAGCCAAGATTACGGGGAAGAAGCTTTCTTT. Encoded protein: CASSQDYGEEAFF. The V call is TRBV4-3, the J call TRBJ1-1; D not resolved. Germline CDR1 is LGHNA and CDR2 is YSLEER. The CDR3 covers 13 residues. The germline V and J ends were trimmed by 0 bases and 8 bases, with 10 bases remaining between them.

This clonotype came up many times. The J gene is TRBJ2-3, the V gene TRBV10-3; D remains ambiguous. This CDR3 contains 12 residues. The germline V gene has CDR1 ENHRY and CDR2 SYGVKD. Trimming stripped 3 bases from V and 5 bases from J, with 6 bases between. CDR3 nucleotides: TGTGCCATCAGTGACCACAGAGATACGCAGTATTTT. Translated: CAISDHRDTQYF.

This clonotype has just a few counts. The rearrangement uses TRBV2 and TRBJ1-5, with D uncertain. From germline, CDR1 is SNHLY and CDR2 FYNNEI. This CDR3 region has 14 residues. Trimming shortened V by 2 bases and J by 4 bases, and 9 bases separated the two germline ends. The CDR3 reads CASSEMGRNQPQHF. CDR3 nucleotide sequence: TGTGCCAGCAGTGAAATGGGTAGGAATCAGCCCCAGCATTTT.

This clonotype was counted at least ten times. The gene calls are TRBV27 and TRBJ1-2; D is ambiguous. In germline, CDR1 is MNHEY, CDR2 SMNVEV (reference sequence). This CDR3 is 16 amino acids long. V was shortened by 0 bases and J by 5 bases, with 16 bases between the two germline ends. The CDR3 spells CASSLSFSSTSYGYTF. The DNA of the CDR3 is TGTGCCAGCAGTTTATCCTTCAGTTCTACCTCATATGGCTACACCTTC.

As regards this clonotype: Being one base from a much bigger clone, this may be a read error. Because the CDR3 is missing its conserved closing phenylalanine or tryptophan, this is likely a read error. The DNA is omitted, as the CDR3 cannot be located on it reliably, and the CDR3 follows TCRdb's listing. The chain couples TRBV10-3 to TRBJ2-1; the table's D gene call, TRBD1, was not cross checked with the DNA. The CDR3 extends over 11 residues, inclusive of both ends. Germline-derived CDR1 and CDR2 are ENHRY and SYGVKD. This CDR3 is CAISADREPFI.

The table lists this clonotype with many counts. The chain joins TRBV5-1 to TRBJ2-7; tentative D call: TRBD1 (5 bases). Trimming removed 1 base at V and 1 base at J, with 9 bases between. This CDR3 spans 14 amino acids. Germline CDR1 is SGHRS and CDR2 is YFSETQ. CDR3 residues: CASSLPSGSYEQYF. CDR3 nucleotide sequence: TGCGCCAGCAGCTTGCCGTCAGGGTCCTACGAGCAGTACTTC.

This clonotype was detected ten times or more. The chain employs TRBV20-1 and TRBJ1-1, with TRBD1 as a possible D gene (6 bases). CDR3 length equals 13 residues. Trimming left V 4 bases short and J 4 bases short, with 13 bases between. CDR1 is DFQATT, CDR2 SNEGSKA, per germline (reference sequence). The CDR3 nucleotides are TGCAGTGCTATCCGGGGAGGGGGCACTGAAGCTTTCTTT. It codes for CSAIRGGGTEAFF.

This clonotype has a handful of counts. The chain links TRBV3-1 to TRBJ2-7, with D possibly being TRBD2 (5 bases). Germline V lookup: CDR1 LGHDT, CDR2 YNNKEL (reference sequence). Deletions cut 1 base from V and 3 bases from J, with 10 bases between. CDR3 length: 14 amino acids. The CDR3 protein is CASSQVGGRYEQYF. CDR3 sequence (DNA): TGTGCCAGCAGCCAAGTCGGAGGTCGCTACGAGCAGTACTTC.

This rearrangement joins TRBV12-5 to TRBJ2-3; 7 bases align to TRBD2. Germline V gene sequence: CDR1 LGHNT, CDR2 FRNRAP. The CDR3 is made up of 14 amino acids. The V and J ends lost 1 base and 3 bases, in that order; junction bases with no gene match: 1. The CDR3 DNA is TGTGCTAGTGGTTTGGGACTAGCTACAGATACGCAGTATTTT. As protein: CASGLGLATDTQYF.

This clonotype occurred many times. The rearrangement joins TRBV28 to TRBJ2-1, with unresolved D. Germline CDR1 and CDR2: MDHEN and SYDVKM. CDR3 length: 15 residues. Trimming shortened V by 8 bases and J by 0 bases, and 14 bases separated the two germline ends. The CDR3 DNA follows: TGTGCCAGCCAAGGTAGACTTGGCTCCTACAATGAGCAGTTCTTC. This gives the protein CASQGRLGSYNEQFF.